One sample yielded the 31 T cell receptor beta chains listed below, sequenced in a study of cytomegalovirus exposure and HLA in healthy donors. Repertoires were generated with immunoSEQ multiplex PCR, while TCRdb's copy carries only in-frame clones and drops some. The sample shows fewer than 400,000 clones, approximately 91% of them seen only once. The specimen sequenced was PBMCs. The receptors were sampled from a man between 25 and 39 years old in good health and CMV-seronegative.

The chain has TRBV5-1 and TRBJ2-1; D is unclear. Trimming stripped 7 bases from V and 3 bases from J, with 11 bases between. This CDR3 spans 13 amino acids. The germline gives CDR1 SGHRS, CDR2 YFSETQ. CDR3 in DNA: TGCGCCAGCGGTGGCGGTTTCTACAATGAGCAGTTCTTC. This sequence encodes CASGGGFYNEQFF.

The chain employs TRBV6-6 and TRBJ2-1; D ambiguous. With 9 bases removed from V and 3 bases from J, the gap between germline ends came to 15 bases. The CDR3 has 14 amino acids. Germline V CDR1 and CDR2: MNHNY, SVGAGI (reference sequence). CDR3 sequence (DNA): TGTGCCAGTTCCCGAGTGGGCGTCTACAATGAGCAGTTCTTC. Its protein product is CASSRVGVYNEQFF.

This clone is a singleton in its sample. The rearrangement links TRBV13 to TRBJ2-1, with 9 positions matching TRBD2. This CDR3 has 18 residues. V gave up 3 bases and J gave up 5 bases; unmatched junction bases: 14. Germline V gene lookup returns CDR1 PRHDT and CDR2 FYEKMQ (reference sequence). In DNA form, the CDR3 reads TGTGCCAGCAGCTTTACCGAGCGGGGGGCCGGGTACCACAATGAGCAGTTCTTC. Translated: CASSFTERGAGYHNEQFF. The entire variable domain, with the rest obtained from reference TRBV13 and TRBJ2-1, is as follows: AAGVIQSPRHLIKEKRETATLKCYPIPRHDTVYWYQQGPGQDPQFLISFYEKMQSDKGSIPDRFSAQQFSDYHSELNMSSLELGDSALYFCASSFTERGAGYHNEQFFGPGTRLTVL.

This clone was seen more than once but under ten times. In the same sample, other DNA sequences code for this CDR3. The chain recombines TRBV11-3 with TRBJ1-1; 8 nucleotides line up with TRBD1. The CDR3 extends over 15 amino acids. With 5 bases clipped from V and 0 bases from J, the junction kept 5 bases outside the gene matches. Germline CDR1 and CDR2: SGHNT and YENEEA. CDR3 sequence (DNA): TGTGCCAGCAGCCCTCGGACAGGGTTGAACACTGAAGCTTTCTTT. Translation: CASSPRTGLNTEAFF.

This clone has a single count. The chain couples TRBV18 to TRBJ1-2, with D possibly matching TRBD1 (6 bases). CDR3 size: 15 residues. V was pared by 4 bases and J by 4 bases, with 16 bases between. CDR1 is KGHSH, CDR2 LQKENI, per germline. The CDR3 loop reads CASSRNTDRTYGYTF. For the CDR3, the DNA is TGTGCCAGCTCACGCAATACGGACAGAACCTATGGCTACACCTTC. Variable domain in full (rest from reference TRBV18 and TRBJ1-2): NAGVMQNPRHLVRRRGQEARLRCSPMKGHSHVYWYRQLPEEGLKFMVYLQKENIIDESGMPKERFSAEFPKEGPSILRIQQVVRGDSAAYFCASSRNTDRTYGYTFGSGTRLTVV.

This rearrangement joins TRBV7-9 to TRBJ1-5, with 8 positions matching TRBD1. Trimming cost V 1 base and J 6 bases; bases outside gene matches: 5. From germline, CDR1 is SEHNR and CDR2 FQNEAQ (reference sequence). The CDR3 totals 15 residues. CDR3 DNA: TGTGCCAGCAGCTTAGAGACAGGGGTTGTTCAGCCCCAGCATTTT. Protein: CASSLETGVVQPQHF.

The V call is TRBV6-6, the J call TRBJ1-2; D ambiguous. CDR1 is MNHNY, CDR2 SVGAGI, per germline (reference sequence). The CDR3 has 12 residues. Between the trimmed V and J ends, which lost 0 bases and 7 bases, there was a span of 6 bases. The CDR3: CASSYSTGGYTF. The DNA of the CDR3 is TGTGCCAGCAGTTACTCGACGGGTGGCTACACCTTC.

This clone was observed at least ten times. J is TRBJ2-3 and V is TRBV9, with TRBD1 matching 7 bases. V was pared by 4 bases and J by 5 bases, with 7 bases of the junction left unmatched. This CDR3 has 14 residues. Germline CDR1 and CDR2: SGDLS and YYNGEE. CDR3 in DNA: TGTGCCAGCAGCCCAGAACAGGGGATAGATACGCAGTATTTT. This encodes CASSPEQGIDTQYF.

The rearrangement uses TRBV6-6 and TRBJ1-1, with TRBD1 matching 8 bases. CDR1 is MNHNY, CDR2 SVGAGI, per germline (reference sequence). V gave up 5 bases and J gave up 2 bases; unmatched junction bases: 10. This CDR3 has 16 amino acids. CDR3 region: CASSTPQGARNTEAFF. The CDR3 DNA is TGTGCCAGCAGTACCCCCCAGGGGGCGCGTAACACTGAAGCTTTCTTT.

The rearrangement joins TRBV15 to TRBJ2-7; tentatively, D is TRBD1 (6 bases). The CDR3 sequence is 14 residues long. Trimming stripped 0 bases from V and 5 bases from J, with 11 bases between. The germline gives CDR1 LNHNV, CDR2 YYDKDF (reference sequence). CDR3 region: CATSRDAGAHEQYF. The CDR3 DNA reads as TGTGCCACCAGCAGAGATGCAGGGGCCCACGAGCAGTACTTC.

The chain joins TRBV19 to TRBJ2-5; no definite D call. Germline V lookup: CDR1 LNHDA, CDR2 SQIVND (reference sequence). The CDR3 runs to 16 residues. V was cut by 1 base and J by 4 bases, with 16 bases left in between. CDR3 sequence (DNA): TGTGCCAGTAGTATAGGGCAGCTGGCGGTTGGAGAGACCCAGTACTTC. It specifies CASSIGQLAVGETQYF.

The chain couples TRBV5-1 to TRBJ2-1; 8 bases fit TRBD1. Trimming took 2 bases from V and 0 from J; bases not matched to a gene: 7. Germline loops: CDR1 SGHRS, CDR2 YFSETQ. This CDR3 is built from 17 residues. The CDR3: CASSFLTGVSSYNEQFF. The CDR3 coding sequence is TGCGCCAGCAGCTTCCTGACAGGGGTTAGCTCCTACAATGAGCAGTTCTTC. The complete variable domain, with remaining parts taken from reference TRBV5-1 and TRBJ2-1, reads KAGVTQTPRYLIKTRGQQVTLSCSPISGHRSVSWYQQTPGQGLQFLFEYFSETQRNKGNFPGRFSGRQFSNSRSEMNVSTLELGDSALYLCASSFLTGVSSYNEQFFGPGTRLTVL.

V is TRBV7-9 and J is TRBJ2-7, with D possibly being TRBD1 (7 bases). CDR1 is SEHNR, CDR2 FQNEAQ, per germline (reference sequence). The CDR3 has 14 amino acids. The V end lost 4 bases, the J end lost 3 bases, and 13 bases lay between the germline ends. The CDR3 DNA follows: TGTGCCAGCAGCTACAGACAGGGACTCTACGAGCAGTACTTC. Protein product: CASSYRQGLYEQYF. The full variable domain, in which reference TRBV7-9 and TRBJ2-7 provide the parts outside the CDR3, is DTGVSQNPRHKITKRGQNVTFRCDPISEHNRLYWYRQTLGQGPEFLTYFQNEAQLEKSRLLSDRFSAERPKGSFSTLEIQRTEQGDSAMYLCASSYRQGLYEQYFGPGTRLTVT.

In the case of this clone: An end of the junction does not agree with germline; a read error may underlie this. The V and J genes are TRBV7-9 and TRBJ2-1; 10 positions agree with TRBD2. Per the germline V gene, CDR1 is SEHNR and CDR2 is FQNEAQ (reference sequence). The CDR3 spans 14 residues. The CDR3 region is CASSLAGATNEQFF. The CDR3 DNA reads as TGTGCCAGCAGCCTAGCGGGGGCGACCAATGAGCAGTTCTTC.

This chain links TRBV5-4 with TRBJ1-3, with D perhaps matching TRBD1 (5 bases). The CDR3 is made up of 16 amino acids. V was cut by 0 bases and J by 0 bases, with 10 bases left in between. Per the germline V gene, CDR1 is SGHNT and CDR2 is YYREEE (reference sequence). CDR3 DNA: TGTGCCAGCAGCTTGGGCAGGGCGCTCTCTGGAAACACCATATATTTT. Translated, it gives CASSLGRALSGNTIYF.

CDR3 residues: CASSLVISGVGANVLTF. The DNA of the CDR3 is TGTGCCAGCAGCTTAGTTATCTCAGGGGTTGGGGCCAACGTCCTGACTTTC. The rearrangement uses TRBV11-2 and TRBJ2-6; D is perhaps TRBD1 (6 bases). The CDR3 contains 17 residues. Trimming removed 1 base at V and 3 bases at J, with 13 bases between. Germline V gene data show CDR1 as SGHAT and CDR2 as FQNNGV.

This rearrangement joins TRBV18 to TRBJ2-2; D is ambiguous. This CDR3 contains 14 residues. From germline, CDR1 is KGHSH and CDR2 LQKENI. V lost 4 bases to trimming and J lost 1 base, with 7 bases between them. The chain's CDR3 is CASSLGMNTGELFF. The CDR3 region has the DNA TGTGCCAGCTCACTGGGCATGAACACCGGGGAGCTGTTTTTT.

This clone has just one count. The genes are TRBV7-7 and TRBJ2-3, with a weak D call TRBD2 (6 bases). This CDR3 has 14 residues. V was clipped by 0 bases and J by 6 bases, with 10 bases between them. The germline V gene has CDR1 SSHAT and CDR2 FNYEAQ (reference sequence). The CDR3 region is CASSLAGGGDTQYF. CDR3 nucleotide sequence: TGTGCCAGCAGCTTAGCGGGGGGAGGCGATACGCAGTATTTT.

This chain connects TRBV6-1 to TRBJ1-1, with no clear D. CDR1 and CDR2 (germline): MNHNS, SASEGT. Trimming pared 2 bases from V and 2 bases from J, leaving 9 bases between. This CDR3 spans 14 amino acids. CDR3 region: CASSELAGNTEAFF. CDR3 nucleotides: TGTGCCAGCAGTGAACTGGCGGGAAACACTGAAGCTTTCTTT.

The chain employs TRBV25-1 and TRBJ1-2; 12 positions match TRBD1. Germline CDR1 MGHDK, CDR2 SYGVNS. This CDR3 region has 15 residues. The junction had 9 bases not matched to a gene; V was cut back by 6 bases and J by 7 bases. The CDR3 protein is CASSATGTGGLGYTF. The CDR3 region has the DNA TGTGCCAGCAGCGCAACCGGGACAGGGGGCCTTGGCTACACCTTC.

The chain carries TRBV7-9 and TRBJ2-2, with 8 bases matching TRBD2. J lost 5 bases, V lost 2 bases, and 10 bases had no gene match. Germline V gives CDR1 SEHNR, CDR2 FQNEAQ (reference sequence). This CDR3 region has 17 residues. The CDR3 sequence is CASSLIEAGGLTGELFF. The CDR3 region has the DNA TGTGCCAGCAGCTTAATCGAGGCGGGGGGCCTAACCGGGGAGCTGTTTTTT.

The CDR3 here is CASRRTGQETQYF. The CDR3 bases are TGTGCCAGCAGAAGGACAGGACAAGAGACCCAGTACTTC. The chain couples TRBV27 to TRBJ2-5, with 7 bases matching TRBD1. The germline CDR1 and CDR2 sequences are MNHEY and SMNVEV (reference sequence). Trimming at V came to 6 bases and at J to 2 bases, leaving 3 bases not matched to a gene. The CDR3 runs 13 residues.

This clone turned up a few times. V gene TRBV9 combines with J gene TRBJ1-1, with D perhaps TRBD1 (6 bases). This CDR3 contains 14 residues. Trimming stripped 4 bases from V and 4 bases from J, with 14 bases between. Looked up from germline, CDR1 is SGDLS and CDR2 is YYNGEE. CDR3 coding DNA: TGTGCCAGCAGCCCTTCGGGAGGGGGCACTGAAGCTTTCTTT. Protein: CASSPSGGGTEAFF. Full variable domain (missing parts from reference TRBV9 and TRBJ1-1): DSGVTQTPKHLITATGQRVTLRCSPRSGDLSVYWYQQSLDQGLQFLIQYYNGEERAKGNILERFSAQQFPDLHSELNLSSLELGDSALYFCASSPSGGGTEAFFGQGTRLTVV.

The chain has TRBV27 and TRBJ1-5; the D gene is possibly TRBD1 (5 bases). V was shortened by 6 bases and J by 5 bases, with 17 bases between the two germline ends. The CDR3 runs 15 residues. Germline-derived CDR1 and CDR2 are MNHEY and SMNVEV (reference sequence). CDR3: CASRLMSAGHQPQHF. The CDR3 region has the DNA TGTGCCAGCAGGCTCATGTCTGCGGGGCATCAGCCCCAGCATTTT.

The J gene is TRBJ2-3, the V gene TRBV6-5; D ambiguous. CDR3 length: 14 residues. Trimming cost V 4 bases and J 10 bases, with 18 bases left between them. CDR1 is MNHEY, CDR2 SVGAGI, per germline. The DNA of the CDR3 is TGTGCCAGCAGTTCTACCTCCACGAAAGAGGCGCAGTATTTT. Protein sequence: CASSSTSTKEAQYF.

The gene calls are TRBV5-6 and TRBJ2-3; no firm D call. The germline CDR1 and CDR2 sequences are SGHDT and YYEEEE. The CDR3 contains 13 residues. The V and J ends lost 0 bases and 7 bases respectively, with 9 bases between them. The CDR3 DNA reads TGTGCCAGCAGCTTGGCTTGGCCCAATACGCAGTATTTT. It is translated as CASSLAWPNTQYF.

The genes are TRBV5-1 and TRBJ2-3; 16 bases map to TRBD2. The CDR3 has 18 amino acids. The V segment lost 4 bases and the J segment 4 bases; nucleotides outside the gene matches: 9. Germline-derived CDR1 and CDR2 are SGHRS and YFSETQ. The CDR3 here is CASSLGTSGGALPDTQYF. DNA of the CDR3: TGCGCCAGCAGCCTAGGGACTAGCGGGGGGGCCCTTCCAGATACGCAGTATTTT.

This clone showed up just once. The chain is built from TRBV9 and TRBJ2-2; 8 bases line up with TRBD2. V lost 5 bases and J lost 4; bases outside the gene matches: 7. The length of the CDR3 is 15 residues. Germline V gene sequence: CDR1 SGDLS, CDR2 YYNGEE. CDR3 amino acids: CASRSSGGVTGELFF. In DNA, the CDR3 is TGTGCCAGCAGGTCGAGCGGGGGAGTCACCGGGGAGCTGTTTTTT.

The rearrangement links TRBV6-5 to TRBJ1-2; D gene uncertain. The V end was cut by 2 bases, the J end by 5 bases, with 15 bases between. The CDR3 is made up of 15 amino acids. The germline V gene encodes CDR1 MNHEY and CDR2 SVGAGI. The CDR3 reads CASSYAPGFRYGYTF. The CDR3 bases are TGTGCCAGCAGTTACGCACCGGGGTTCCGATATGGCTACACCTTC.

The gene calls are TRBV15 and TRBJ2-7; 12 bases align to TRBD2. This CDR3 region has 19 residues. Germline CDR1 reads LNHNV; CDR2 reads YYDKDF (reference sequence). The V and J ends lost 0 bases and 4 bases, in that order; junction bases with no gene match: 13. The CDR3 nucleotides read TGTGCCACCAGCAGAGATCCCCCTAGCGGGGGGGAGACTACTTACGAGCAGTACTTC. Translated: CATSRDPPSGGETTYEQYF.

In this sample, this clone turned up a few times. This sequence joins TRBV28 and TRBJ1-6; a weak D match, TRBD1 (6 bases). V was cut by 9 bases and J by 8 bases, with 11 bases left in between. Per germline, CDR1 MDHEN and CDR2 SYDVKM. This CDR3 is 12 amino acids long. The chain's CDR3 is CASEQGDSPLHF. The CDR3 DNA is TGTGCCAGTGAACAGGGAGATTCACCCCTCCACTTT.